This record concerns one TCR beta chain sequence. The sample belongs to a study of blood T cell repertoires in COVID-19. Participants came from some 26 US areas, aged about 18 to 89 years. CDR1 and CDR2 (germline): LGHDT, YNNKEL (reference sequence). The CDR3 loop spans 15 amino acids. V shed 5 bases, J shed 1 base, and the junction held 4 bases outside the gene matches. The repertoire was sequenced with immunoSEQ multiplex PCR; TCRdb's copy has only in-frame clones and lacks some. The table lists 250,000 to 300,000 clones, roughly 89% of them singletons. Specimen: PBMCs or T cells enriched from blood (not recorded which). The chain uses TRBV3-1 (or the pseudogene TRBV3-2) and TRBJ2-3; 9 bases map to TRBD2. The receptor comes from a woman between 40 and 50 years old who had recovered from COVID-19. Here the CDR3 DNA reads TGTGCCAGCAGCTCCTTAGCGGGGGGCACAGATACGCAGTATTTT. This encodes CASSSLAGGTDTQYF.